A single T cell receptor (beta chain) is shown here with its context. This clonotype showed up many times. No cognate antigen has been identified for it. Per-nucleotide qualities are absent, and no much larger clonotype sits a single base away. The sample's time point label, decoded: newly diagnosed GD, antithyroid drugs for less than 3 months. For both TCR sequencing and RNA sequencing, RNA was extracted from PBMCs using TRIzol. Graves' disease was diagnosed according to American Thyroid Association guidelines. The patients came from an endocrinology department in Xi'an, China. Each patient gave approximately 10 milliliters of peripheral blood, collected in an EDTA anticoagulant tube. PBMCs were isolated by Ficoll Paque Plus density gradient separation without further T cell sorting. An Agilent 2100 Bioanalyzer and agarose gel were used to assess RNA quality, and a NanoDrop 2000 was used to measure RNA concentration.

This entry comes from a study of regulatory T cells in long-lasting Graves disease (dated by TCRdb to the early 2020s). In the study overall: Newly diagnosed Graves' disease patients had taken antithyroid drugs for less than 3 months. Persistent Graves' disease patients were compared with newly diagnosed Graves' disease patients by peripheral blood TCR sequencing and RNA sequencing. TCR sequencing covered some 13 persistent and some 20 newly diagnosed Graves' disease patients, about 35 samples in total. The study took place in China and was registered as a clinical trial. Results and caveats for the whole study, not just this receptor: The study examined only peripheral blood because the primary lesion, thyroid tissue, could not be accessed. Sequencing and analysis were limited to the TCR beta chain. The authors noted that the small sample size was a limitation that may lower accuracy. More public clonotypes were shared among persistent patients (over 2,500) than among newly diagnosed patients (roughly 1,000). Persistent disease showed preferential use of TRBV28, TRBJ1-2 and TRBJ2-5, whereas newly diagnosed disease favored TRBV20-1 and TRBJ2-1. Compared with newly diagnosed patients, persistent Graves' disease patients had lower TCR Shannon entropy and fewer highly expanded clones, which suggests clonal expansion.

CDR1 and CDR2, looked up from the germline V gene, are SNHLY and FYNNEI. The CDR3, from cysteine to phenylalanine, totals 15 residues. This entry keeps only the CDR3 DNA: 45 bases, framed from base 1. Germline trimming: 8 bases from V, 4 bases from J; junction bases outside gene matches: 6. Library prep was done by multiplex PCR. The sample was run on an Illumina HiSeq 4000. To build TCR beta libraries, CDR3 regions were amplified by Arm-PCR using iRepertoire HTBI primers. Before sequencing, the PCR products underwent gel purification. Regarding the original processing steps: Gene usage analysis of CDR3 amino acid clonotypes relied on the 60 or so TRBV and about 13 TRBJ segments identified across samples. COPE and FqMerger were used to merge filtered high-quality paired reads into contigs. BLAST was used to align contigs to IMGT TRBV, TRBD and TRBJ reference genes, with CDR3 defined following IMGT. Any clonotype with a frequency above 0.1% was counted as a highly expanded clone. Shannon entropy served as the measure of repertoire diversity, while the Gini coefficient captured V-J evenness. A clonotype was considered public if more than one individual shared it. The raw public data were reprocessed by TCRdb itself: fastp quality trimming at Q25, MiXCR clonotype calling, in-frame beta chains only. Entries that share a CDR3 protein sequence are merged under the most common genes and DNA. The V and J calls follow TCRdb's processing rather than the paper's. The sample table lists 400,000 to 550,000 distinct CDR3 sequences, 15% of them with a count of one. The ten largest clones represent around 15% of the sample.

In addition, the sample was reused for a study of T cells in Graves' hyperthyroidism and ophthalmopathy. That second report states: Stable Graves' hyperthyroidism was defined as no progression to ophthalmopathy during 18 months of follow-up. The hyperthyroidism patients were between 18 and 65 years old and newly diagnosed, with a disease duration of less than 2 months. The study excluded patients with uncontrolled infections, other autoimmune diseases, pregnancy or lactation. Diagnoses were based on clinical symptoms, serum thyroxine and TRAb, thyroid ultrasound and orbital computed tomography. The first round of RT-PCR for the TCR CDR3 was performed with the HTBI primer set and the Qiagen OneStep RT-PCR kit. Blood samples also contained most of the expanded thyroid clonotypes (frequency above 0.001), which suggests that blood repertoires may reflect thyroid immune responses. A 13 V-J signature model separated ophthalmopathy from stable hyperthyroidism, with about 90% sensitivity and approximately 81% specificity in cross-validation and 80%/75% in testing. During validation, the model predicted progression to ophthalmopathy a median of around six months ahead of onset, with more than 55% sensitivity and 72.22% specificity. A discovery cohort of about a hundred patients, roughly 45 with Graves' ophthalmopathy and approximately 60 with stable Graves' hyperthyroidism, was used to find distinguishing TCR V-J signatures. Prospective prediction of ophthalmopathy was tested in an independent validation cohort of 18 to 20 hyperthyroidism patients and around 16 patients who later progressed to ophthalmopathy. The 100 or so discovery patients were randomly divided into training and test sets at a 7:3 ratio. The study also compared thyroid tissue and blood T-cell repertoires from more than 5 Graves' hyperthyroidism patients. Once sampling was done, hyperthyroidism patients were given methimazole at a starting dose of 30 mg daily, whereas ophthalmopathy patients were given high-dose intravenous methylprednisolone. Libraries were constructed in a second round of multiplex PCR, after which size selection and purification were carried out. Libraries were sequenced paired-end with 100 bp reads on an Illumina HiSeq2000. Raw data were processed with SOAPnuke, discarding reads with adapters, uncalled bases, mean Phred below 15, or no exact constant-primer or identifier match. COPE v1.2.5 was used to merge high-quality paired reads, and clonotypes were defined as unique nucleotide sequences. MiTCR v1.1 was used to align the clonotypes against IMGT TRBV, TRBD and TRBJ reference segments. The analysis was restricted to V-J combinations with a frequency above 0.0001, which together covered 99% to 99.2% of the repertoires. A TCS score was defined as the ratio of F50 (clonal expansion) to E x V (chaos), with BLOSUM62-based TCRdist applied between CDR3 peptides within each V-J. Welch's t-statistics and random forest reduced 514 V-J features to 13, which were used in a naive Bayes classifier (R e1071). No statistical method was used to set the sample size in advance, and investigators knew the group allocation. TCR Vbeta CDR3 sequencing of some 140 peripheral blood samples (43 ophthalmopathy, 75 or so hyperthyroidism and roughly 17 progressor patients) is reported in the paper.

This sequence was found in a woman aged 30 to 39 with Graves disease. Donor details come from another sample of the same person, matched by shared clones. Specimen: peripheral blood mononuclear cells (PBMCs), collected at new diagnosis, from a patient treated with antithyroid drugs. The chain couples TRBV2 to TRBJ2-3; 13 bases in the middle match TRBD2. The encoded CDR3 is CASAWTSGSSDTQYF. The nucleotides are TGTGCCAGCGCCTGGACTAGCGGGAGTTCAGATACGCAGTATTTT.